This T cell receptor beta chain comes out of a study of shared clonotypes between healthy human individuals. Overall study results and limits: Generation of non-shared clonotypes was less probable than generation of clonotypes shared by all four donors.

The protocol was immunoSEQ multiplex PCR, while the TCRdb copy is restricted to in-frame clones and leaves out a portion. The repertoire holds around 1.9 million clones, roughly 93% seen once, with more than 1.5% in the top ten. Concerning this clone: Its antigen remains unknown.

The V end was cut by 0 bases, the J end by 6 bases, with 11 bases between. CDR1 is MNHEY, CDR2 SVGAGI, per germline. CDR3 size: 14 residues. It was CD45RO-negative cells, positively selected for CCR7, that made up naive CD8 cells, with terminally differentiated effector memory CD45RA+ cells excluded. Donation came from healthy HIV-negative adults that had no recent acute infections or vaccinations. Material for sequencing was naive CD8+ T cells from PBMCs. The chain recombines TRBV6-5 with TRBJ1-2; D is perhaps TRBD1 (6 bases). The source is a man younger than 30 in good health. Some clones in this sample may be carry-over from other donors' samples. CDR3 region: CASSYSMGANGYTF. Written as DNA, the CDR3 is TGTGCCAGCAGTTACTCGATGGGGGCCAATGGCTACACCTTC.